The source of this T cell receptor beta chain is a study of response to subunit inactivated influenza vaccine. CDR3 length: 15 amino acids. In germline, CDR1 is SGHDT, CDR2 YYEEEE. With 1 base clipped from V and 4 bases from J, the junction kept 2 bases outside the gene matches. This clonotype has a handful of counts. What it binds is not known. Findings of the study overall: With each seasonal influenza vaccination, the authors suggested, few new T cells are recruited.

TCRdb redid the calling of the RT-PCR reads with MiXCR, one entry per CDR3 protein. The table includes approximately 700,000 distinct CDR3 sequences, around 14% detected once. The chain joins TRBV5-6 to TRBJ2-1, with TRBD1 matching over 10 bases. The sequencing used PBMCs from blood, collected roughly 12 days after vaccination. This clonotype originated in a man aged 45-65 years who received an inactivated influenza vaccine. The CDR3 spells CASSLTGQGYNEQFF. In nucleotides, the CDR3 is TGTGCCAGCAGCTTGACGGGACAGGGGTACAATGAGCAGTTCTTC.